The clone carrying this TCR beta chain has only a few counts. In the original processing: Amplifying reference gene primers gave estimates of nucleated cell counts. Data came from immunoSEQ multiplex PCR; TCRdb stores just in-frame clones and leaves some out. V and J calls and clone size come straight from that table; D and trimming were deduced from the DNA. The table shows approximately 240,000 clones, with 87% occurring only once. Enrollees, roughly 18 to 90 years old, lived in approximately 25 US areas. Participants' reported clinical history set cohort assignment. These data belong to a study of blood T cell repertoires in COVID-19. Across the study: The samples span acute and convalescent COVID-19 from the United States, Italy and Spain.

Unmatched junction bases numbered 5, after V lost 5 bases and J lost 12 bases. CDR3 length: 13 amino acids. Germline loops: CDR1 MNHEY, CDR2 SMNVEV (reference sequence). V usage is TRBV27 and J usage is TRBJ2-1, with 12 positions matching TRBD2. The source is a woman aged 25 to 45 with acute COVID-19. Sequenced sample: PBMCs or T cells enriched from blood (not recorded which). The CDR3 region is CASSAAGLAGQFF. DNA of the CDR3: TGTGCCAGCAGTGCCGCGGGACTAGCGGGGCAGTTCTTC.